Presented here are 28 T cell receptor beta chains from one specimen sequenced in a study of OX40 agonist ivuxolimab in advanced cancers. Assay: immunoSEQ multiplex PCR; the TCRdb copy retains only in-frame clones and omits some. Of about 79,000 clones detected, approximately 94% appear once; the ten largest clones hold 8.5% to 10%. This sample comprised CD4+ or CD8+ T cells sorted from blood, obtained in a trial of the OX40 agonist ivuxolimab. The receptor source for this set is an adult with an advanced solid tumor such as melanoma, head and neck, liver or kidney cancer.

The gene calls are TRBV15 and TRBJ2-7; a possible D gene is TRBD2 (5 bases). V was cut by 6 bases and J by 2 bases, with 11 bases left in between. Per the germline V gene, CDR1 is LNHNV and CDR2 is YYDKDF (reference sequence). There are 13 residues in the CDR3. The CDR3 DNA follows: TGTGCCACCAGAGGCGGGTCCGCCTACGAGCAGTACTTC. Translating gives CATRGGSAYEQYF.

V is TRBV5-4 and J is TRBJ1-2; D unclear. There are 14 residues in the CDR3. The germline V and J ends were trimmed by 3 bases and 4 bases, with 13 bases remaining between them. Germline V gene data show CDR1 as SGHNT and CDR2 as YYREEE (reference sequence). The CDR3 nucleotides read TGTGCCAGCAGCTCGACGAATCGGGCCTATGGCTACACCTTC. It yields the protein CASSSTNRAYGYTF.

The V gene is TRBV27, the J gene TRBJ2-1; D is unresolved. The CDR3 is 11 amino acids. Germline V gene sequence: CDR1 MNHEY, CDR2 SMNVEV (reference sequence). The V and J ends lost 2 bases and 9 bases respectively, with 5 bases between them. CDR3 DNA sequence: TGTGCCAGCAGTTTACTCGGTGAGCAGTTCTTC. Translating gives CASSLLGEQFF.

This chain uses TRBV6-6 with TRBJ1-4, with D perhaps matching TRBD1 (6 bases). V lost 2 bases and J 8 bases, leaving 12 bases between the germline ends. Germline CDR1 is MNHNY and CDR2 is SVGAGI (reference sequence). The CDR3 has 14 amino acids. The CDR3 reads CASSYGGGGEKLFF. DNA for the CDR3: TGTGCCAGCAGTTACGGGGGAGGGGGGGAAAAACTGTTTTTT.

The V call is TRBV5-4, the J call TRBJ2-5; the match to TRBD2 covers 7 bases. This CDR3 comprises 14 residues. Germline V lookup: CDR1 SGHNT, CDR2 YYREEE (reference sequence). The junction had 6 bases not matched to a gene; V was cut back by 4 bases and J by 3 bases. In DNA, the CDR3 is TGTGCCAGCAGCGGCGGGACTACAGAAGAGACCCAGTACTTC. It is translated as CASSGGTTEETQYF.

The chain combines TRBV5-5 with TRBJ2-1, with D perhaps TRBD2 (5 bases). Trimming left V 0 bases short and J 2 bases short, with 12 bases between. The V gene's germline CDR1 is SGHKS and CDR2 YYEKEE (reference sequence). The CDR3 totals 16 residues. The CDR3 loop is CASSLAFKRTYNEQFF. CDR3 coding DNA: TGTGCCAGCAGCTTGGCCTTCAAGCGGACCTACAATGAGCAGTTCTTC.

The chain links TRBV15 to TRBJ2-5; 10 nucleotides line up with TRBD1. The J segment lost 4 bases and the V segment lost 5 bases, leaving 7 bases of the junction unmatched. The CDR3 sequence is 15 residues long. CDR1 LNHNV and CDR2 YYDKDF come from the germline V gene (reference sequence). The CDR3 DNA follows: TGTGCCACCAGCGATCGACAGGGGGCGGGAGAGACCCAGTACTTC. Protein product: CATSDRQGAGETQYF.

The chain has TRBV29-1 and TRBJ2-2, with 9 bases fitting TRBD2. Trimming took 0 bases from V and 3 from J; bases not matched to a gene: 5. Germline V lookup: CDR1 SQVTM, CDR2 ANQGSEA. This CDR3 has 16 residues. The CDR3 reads CSVEDVAGDYTGELFF. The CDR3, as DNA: TGCAGCGTTGAAGATGTAGCGGGGGACTACACCGGGGAGCTGTTTTTT.

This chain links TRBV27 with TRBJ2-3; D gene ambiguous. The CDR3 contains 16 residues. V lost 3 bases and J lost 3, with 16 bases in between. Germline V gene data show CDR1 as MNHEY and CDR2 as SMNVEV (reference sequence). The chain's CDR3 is CASSFANHAWTDTQYF. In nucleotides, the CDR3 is TGTGCCAGCAGTTTCGCGAACCATGCCTGGACAGATACGCAGTATTTT.

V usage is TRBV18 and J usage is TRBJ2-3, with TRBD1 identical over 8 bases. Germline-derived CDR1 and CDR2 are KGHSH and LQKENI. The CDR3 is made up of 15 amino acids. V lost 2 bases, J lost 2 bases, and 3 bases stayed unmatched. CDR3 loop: CASSPGRGLTDTQYF. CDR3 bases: TGTGCCAGCTCACCAGGCAGGGGGCTCACAGATACGCAGTATTTT. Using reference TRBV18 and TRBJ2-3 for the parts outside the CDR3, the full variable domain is NAGVMQNPRHLVRRRGQEARLRCSPMKGHSHVYWYRQLPEEGLKFMVYLQKENIIDESGMPKERFSAEFPKEGPSILRIQQVVRGDSAAYFCASSPGRGLTDTQYFGPGTRLTVL.

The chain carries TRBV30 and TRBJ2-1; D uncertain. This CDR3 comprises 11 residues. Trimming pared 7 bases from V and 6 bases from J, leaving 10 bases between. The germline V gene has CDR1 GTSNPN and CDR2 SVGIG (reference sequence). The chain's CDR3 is CASIRGNEQFF. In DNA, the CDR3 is TGTGCCTCGATACGAGGCAATGAGCAGTTCTTC.

The CDR3 here is CASSYQGLPPGETQYF. CDR3 nucleotide sequence: TGTGCCAGCAGCTACCAAGGACTTCCGCCGGGAGAGACCCAGTACTTC. The chain employs TRBV7-2 and TRBJ2-5; D is perhaps TRBD2 (5 bases). V lost 4 bases, J lost 4 bases, and 19 bases lay in between. Germline values: CDR1 SGHTA, CDR2 FQGNSA. CDR3 length: 16 amino acids.

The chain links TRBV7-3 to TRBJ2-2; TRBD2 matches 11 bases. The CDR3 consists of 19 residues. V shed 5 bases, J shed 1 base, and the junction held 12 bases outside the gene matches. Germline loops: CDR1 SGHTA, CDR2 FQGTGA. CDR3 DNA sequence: TGTGCCAGCAGCCTCTCGGGGCTAGCGGGGGGCCGGAACACCGGGGAGCTGTTTTTT. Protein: CASSLSGLAGGRNTGELFF.

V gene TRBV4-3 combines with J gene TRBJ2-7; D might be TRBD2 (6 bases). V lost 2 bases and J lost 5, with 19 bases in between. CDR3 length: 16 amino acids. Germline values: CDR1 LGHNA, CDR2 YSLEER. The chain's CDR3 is CASSQNLFGSGHEQYF. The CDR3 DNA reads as TGCGCCAGCAGCCAAAATCTGTTCGGGAGCGGCCACGAGCAGTACTTC.

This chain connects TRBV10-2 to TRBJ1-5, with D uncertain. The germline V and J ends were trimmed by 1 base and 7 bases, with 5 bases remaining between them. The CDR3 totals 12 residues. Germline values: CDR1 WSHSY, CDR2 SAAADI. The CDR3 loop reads CASSELGQPQHF. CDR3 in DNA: TGCGCCAGCAGTGAGTTAGGGCAGCCCCAGCATTTT.

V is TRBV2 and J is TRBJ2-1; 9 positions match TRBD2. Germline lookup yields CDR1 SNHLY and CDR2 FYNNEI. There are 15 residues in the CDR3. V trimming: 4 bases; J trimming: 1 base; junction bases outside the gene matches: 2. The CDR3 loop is CASSVSGGSYNEQFF. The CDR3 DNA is TGTGCCAGCAGTGTTAGCGGGGGTTCCTACAATGAGCAGTTCTTC.

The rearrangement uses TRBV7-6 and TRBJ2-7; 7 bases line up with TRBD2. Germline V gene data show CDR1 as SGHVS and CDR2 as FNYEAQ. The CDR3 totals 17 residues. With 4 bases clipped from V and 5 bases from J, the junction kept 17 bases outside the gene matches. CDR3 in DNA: TGTGCCAGCAGCTCCGCCGAGTCCGGACTAGTTTATCACGAGCAGTACTTC. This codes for CASSSAESGLVYHEQYF.

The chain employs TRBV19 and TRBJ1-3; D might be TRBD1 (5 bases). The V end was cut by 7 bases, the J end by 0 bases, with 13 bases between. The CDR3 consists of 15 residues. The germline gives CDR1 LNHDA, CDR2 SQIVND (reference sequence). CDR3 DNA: TGTGCCAGTACCATGGGGGAGAGCTCTGGAAACACCATATATTTT. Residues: CASTMGESSGNTIYF.

This CDR3 reads CASSLASAGHNYGYTF. The CDR3 DNA is TGTGCCAGCAGTTTAGCATCGGCAGGGCATAACTATGGCTACACCTTC. The chain combines TRBV28 with TRBJ1-2, with TRBD1 as a possible D gene (5 bases). This CDR3 is built from 16 residues. Germline CDR1 and CDR2: MDHEN and SYDVKM. V lost 2 bases to trimming and J lost 1 base, with 14 bases between them.

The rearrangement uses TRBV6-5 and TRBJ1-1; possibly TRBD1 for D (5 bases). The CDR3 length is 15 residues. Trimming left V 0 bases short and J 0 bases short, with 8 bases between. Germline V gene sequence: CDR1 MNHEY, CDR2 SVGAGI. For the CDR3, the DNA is TGTGCCAGCAGTTACTCGGGGGTGATGAACACTGAAGCTTTCTTT. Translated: CASSYSGVMNTEAFF.

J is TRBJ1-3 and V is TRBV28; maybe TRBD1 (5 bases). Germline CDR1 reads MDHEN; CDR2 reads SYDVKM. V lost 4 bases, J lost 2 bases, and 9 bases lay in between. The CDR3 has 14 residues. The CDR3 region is CASSYGGTGNTIYF. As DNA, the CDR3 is TGTGCCAGCAGTTACGGGGGAACTGGAAACACCATATATTTT.

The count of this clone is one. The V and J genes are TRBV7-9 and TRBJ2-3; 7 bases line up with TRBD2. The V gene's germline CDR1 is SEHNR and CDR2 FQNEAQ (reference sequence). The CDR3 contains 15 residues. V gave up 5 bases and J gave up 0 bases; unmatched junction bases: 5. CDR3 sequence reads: CASSREVGSTDTQYF. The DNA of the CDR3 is TGTGCCAGCAGCCGGGAGGTGGGTAGCACAGATACGCAGTATTTT. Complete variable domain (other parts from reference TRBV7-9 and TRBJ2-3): DTGVSQNPRHKITKRGQNVTFRCDPISEHNRLYWYRQTLGQGPEFLTYFQNEAQLEKSRLLSDRFSAERPKGSFSTLEIQRTEQGDSAMYLCASSREVGSTDTQYFGPGTRLTVL.

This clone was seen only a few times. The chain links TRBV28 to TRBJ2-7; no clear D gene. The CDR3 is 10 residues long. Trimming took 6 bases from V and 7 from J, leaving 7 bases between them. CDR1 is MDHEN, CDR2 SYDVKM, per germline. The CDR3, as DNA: TGTGCCAGCAGAGGCGCGGAGCAGTACTTC. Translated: CASRGAEQYF.

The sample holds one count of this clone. The CDR3: CASSSRQGTNEKLFF. The CDR3 DNA sequence: TGTGCCAGCAGCTCAAGACAGGGAACTAATGAAAAACTGTTTTTT. The chain uses TRBV7-9 and TRBJ1-4; the match to TRBD1 covers 7 bases. The CDR3 runs 15 residues. Germline CDR1 reads SEHNR; CDR2 reads FQNEAQ (reference sequence). The V segment lost 4 bases and the J segment 1 base; nucleotides outside the gene matches: 3. Full variable domain (rest looked up from reference TRBV7-9 and TRBJ1-4): DTGVSQNPRHKITKRGQNVTFRCDPISEHNRLYWYRQTLGQGPEFLTYFQNEAQLEKSRLLSDRFSAERPKGSFSTLEIQRTEQGDSAMYLCASSSRQGTNEKLFFGSGTQLSVL.

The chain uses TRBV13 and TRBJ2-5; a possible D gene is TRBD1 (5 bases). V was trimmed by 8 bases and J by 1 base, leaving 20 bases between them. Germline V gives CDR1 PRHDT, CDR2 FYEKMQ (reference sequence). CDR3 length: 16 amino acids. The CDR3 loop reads CASRTTTAGSQETQYF. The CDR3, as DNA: TGTGCCAGCCGCACGACAACAGCAGGGTCCCAAGAGACCCAGTACTTC.

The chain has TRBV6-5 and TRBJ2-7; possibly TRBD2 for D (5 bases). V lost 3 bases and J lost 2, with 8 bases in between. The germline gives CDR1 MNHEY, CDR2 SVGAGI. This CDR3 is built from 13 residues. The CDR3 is CASSYGSTYEQYF. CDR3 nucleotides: TGTGCCAGCAGTTATGGGAGCACCTACGAGCAGTACTTC.

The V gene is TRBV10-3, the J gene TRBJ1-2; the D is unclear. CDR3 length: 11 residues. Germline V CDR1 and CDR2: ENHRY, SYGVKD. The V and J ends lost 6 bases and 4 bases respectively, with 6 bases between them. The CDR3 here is CAIRTFYGYTF. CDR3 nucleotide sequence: TGTGCCATCAGGACATTCTATGGCTACACCTTC.

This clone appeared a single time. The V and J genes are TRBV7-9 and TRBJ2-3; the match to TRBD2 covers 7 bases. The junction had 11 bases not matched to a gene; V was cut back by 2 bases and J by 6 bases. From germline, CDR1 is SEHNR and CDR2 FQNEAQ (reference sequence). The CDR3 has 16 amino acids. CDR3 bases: TGTGCCAGCAGCTTATTGGGGGAGGGCCCAGCGGATACGCAGTATTTT. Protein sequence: CASSLLGEGPADTQYF.